These 22 T cell receptor beta chains were all obtained from the same sample, sequenced in a study of sequential checkpoint blockade in melanoma. Using immunoSEQ multiplex PCR, the repertoire was profiled, and TCRdb retains in-frame clones only, with some absent. Among 32,000 or so clones, around 82% were seen once, and the ten largest hold 15% to 20%. Specified treatment: randomized to nivolumab then ipilimumab (arm A) or the reverse (arm B). Here the sequenced sample was CD8+ T cells sorted from blood (inferred from file names), taken from a patient given nivolumab and ipilimumab in sequence. The receptor set was obtained from a human donor with melanoma.

The rearrangement links TRBV7-9 to TRBJ2-5; D ambiguous. Germline V lookup: CDR1 SEHNR, CDR2 FQNEAQ (reference sequence). The CDR3 has 17 amino acids. The V gene lost 1 base and the J gene lost 5 bases, with 20 bases spanning the gap. The CDR3 nucleotides read TGTGCCAGCAGCTTAGTGGTTTCCAGACTCATAAGCGAGACCCAGTACTTC. Its protein product is CASSLVVSRLISETQYF.

This clone showed up just a few times. The chain couples TRBV6-4 to TRBJ1-5; D not resolved. Germline-derived CDR1 and CDR2 are MRHNA and SNTAGT. V lost 4 bases and J 9 bases, leaving 19 bases between the germline ends. This CDR3 has 15 residues. In DNA form, the CDR3 reads TGTGCCAGCAGTGCCTCAAAACAACGGAGTTGGCCCCAGCATTTT. Protein product: CASSASKQRSWPQHF.

The chain recombines TRBV11-2 with TRBJ1-1; TRBD1 is a possible D gene (6 bases). Looked up from germline, CDR1 is SGHAT and CDR2 is FQNNGV. The CDR3 spans 15 residues. The ends were cut back, 0 bases at V and 10 bases at J, with 18 bases in the middle. The CDR3 DNA sequence: TGTGCCAGCAGCTTAGAATGGGCAGGGGATTTATCAGCTTTCTTT. As protein: CASSLEWAGDLSAFF.

The V call is TRBV7-9, the J call TRBJ1-1, with D tentatively TRBD1 (5 bases). CDR1 is SEHNR, CDR2 FQNEAQ, per germline (reference sequence). The CDR3 is 14 residues long. V shed 0 bases and J shed 3 bases, with 8 bases lying between them. DNA for the CDR3: TGTGCCAGCAGCTTAGCCGCAGGGTACACTGAAGCTTTCTTT. It translates to CASSLAAGYTEAFF.

The V and J genes are TRBV5-6 and TRBJ1-1; D remains ambiguous. Looked up from germline, CDR1 is SGHDT and CDR2 is YYEEEE. Between the trimmed V and J ends, which lost 4 bases and 10 bases, there was a span of 11 bases. The CDR3 has 11 residues. DNA of the CDR3: TGTGCCAGCAGCACCGGAGTTCGAGCTTTCTTT. It is translated as CASSTGVRAFF.

The gene calls are TRBV30 and TRBJ2-1; 9 bases align to TRBD2. This CDR3 has 16 amino acids. Germline V gives CDR1 GTSNPN, CDR2 SVGIG (reference sequence). Trimming at V came to 5 bases and at J to 10 bases, leaving 18 bases not matched to a gene. The CDR3 DNA reads TGTGCCTGGTCACTAGCGGGCCGTCTTCCAGTGGGGGAGCAGTTCTTC. Translation gives CAWSLAGRLPVGEQFF.

The V and J genes are TRBV4-2 and TRBJ2-7, with 11 bases lining up with TRBD2. CDR1 and CDR2 (germline): LGHNA, YNFKEQ. V lost 2 bases, J lost 4 bases, and 4 bases stayed unmatched. The CDR3 is made up of 15 amino acids. The chain's CDR3 is CASSQLTSGGYEQYF. CDR3 DNA: TGTGCCAGCAGCCAACTTACTAGCGGGGGATACGAGCAGTACTTC.

The CDR3 DNA follows: TGTGCCAGCAGCGGACTGGACTACACCTCCTACAATGAGCAGTTCTTC. Protein sequence: CASSGLDYTSYNEQFF. The chain has TRBV5-6 and TRBJ2-1; perhaps TRBD2 as D (6 bases). Deletions cut 4 bases from V and 0 bases from J, with 14 bases between. In germline, CDR1 is SGHDT, CDR2 YYEEEE. CDR3 length: 16 amino acids.

Only a few counts were recorded for this clone. This chain joins TRBV5-1 and TRBJ2-2; 7 bases are shared with TRBD2. V dropped 4 bases and J dropped 4; count of bases not matched to a gene: 7. The CDR3 has 15 residues. The V gene's germline CDR1 is SGHRS and CDR2 YFSETQ. The CDR3 region is CASSGGGRPTGELFF. The CDR3 DNA reads TGCGCCAGCAGCGGTGGCGGGAGACCCACCGGGGAGCTGTTTTTT. The full variable domain, in which reference TRBV5-1 and TRBJ2-2 provide the parts outside the CDR3, is KAGVTQTPRYLIKTRGQQVTLSCSPISGHRSVSWYQQTPGQGLQFLFEYFSETQRNKGNFPGRFSGRQFSNSRSEMNVSTLELGDSALYLCASSGGGRPTGELFFGEGSRLTVL.

The count of this clone is one. The V gene is TRBV7-9, the J gene TRBJ2-5; the D gene is possibly TRBD1 (5 bases). CDR3 length: 16 amino acids. CDR1 is SEHNR, CDR2 FQNEAQ, per germline (reference sequence). Trimming took 3 bases from V and 0 from J, leaving 14 bases between them. The CDR3 nucleotides are TGTGCCAGCAGCTTGAAGCAGGGATCGTACCAAGAGACCCAGTACTTC. It codes for CASSLKQGSYQETQYF. The full variable domain, its missing parts supplied by reference TRBV7-9 and TRBJ2-5, is DTGVSQNPRHKITKRGQNVTFRCDPISEHNRLYWYRQTLGQGPEFLTYFQNEAQLEKSRLLSDRFSAERPKGSFSTLEIQRTEQGDSAMYLCASSLKQGSYQETQYFGPGTRLLVL.

The chain recombines TRBV27 with TRBJ2-2; D is perhaps TRBD2 (6 bases). Germline V gene sequence: CDR1 MNHEY, CDR2 SMNVEV (reference sequence). The CDR3 has 15 residues. Trimming left V 11 bases short and J 1 base short, with 17 bases between. The CDR3 nucleotides read TGTGCCGCGGCCCCTCGGGGAGGGAACACCGGGGAGCTGTTTTTT. Its protein is CAAAPRGGNTGELFF.

V gene TRBV6-5 combines with J gene TRBJ1-2, with D possibly being TRBD1 (6 bases). CDR3 length: 12 residues. V lost 8 bases and J lost 8, with 15 bases in between. Germline V lookup: CDR1 MNHEY, CDR2 SVGAGI. CDR3 loop: CASGITGPGYTF. CDR3 in DNA: TGTGCCAGCGGAATTACAGGGCCGGGCTACACCTTC.

The J gene is TRBJ2-1, the V gene TRBV19; 10 bases match TRBD2. Germline CDR1 LNHDA, CDR2 SQIVND (reference sequence). The length of the CDR3 is 14 residues. V lost 6 bases to trimming and J lost 8 bases; unmatched junction nucleotides: 7. CDR3 sequence: CASRGGLAWHEQFF. CDR3 in DNA: TGTGCCAGTAGGGGGGGACTAGCGTGGCATGAGCAGTTCTTC.

This CDR3 is CASSQFRTRKVYEQYF. DNA for the CDR3: TGCGCCAGCAGCCAATTCCGGACTCGAAAAGTGTACGAGCAGTACTTC. This sequence joins TRBV4-1 and TRBJ2-7; D is perhaps TRBD2 (5 bases). V dropped 2 bases and J dropped 4 bases, with 18 bases sitting between them. Germline V CDR1 and CDR2: MGHRA, YSYEKL. This CDR3 comprises 16 residues.

This sequence joins TRBV6-6 and TRBJ1-2, with D uncertain. Germline V CDR1 and CDR2: MNHNY, SVGAGI (reference sequence). This CDR3 is 14 amino acids long. With 1 base removed from V and 4 bases from J, the gap between germline ends came to 10 bases. The CDR3 DNA sequence: TGTGCCAGCAGTTACTTGAGGCCCACCTATGGCTACACCTTC. Translated, it gives CASSYLRPTYGYTF.

This clone was found a few times. The chain carries TRBV15 and TRBJ1-2; 9 bases line up with TRBD1. The CDR3 sequence is 16 residues long. CDR1 and CDR2 from the germline V gene are LNHNV and YYDKDF (reference sequence). Germline trimming cut 3 bases from V and 5 bases from J; bases unmatched to any gene: 10. The CDR3 nucleotides are TGTGCCACCAGCAGCTCCGGGACAGGGTTTACTTATGGCTACACCTTC. Its translation: CATSSSGTGFTYGYTF.

This chain joins TRBV7-8 and TRBJ1-5; possibly TRBD1 for D (6 bases). CDR3 length: 15 residues. Trimming left V 5 bases short and J 3 bases short, with 14 bases between. CDR1 is SGHVS, CDR2 FQNEAQ, per germline. This CDR3 is CASSVSTGLNQPQHF. CDR3 bases: TGTGCCAGCAGCGTTTCGACAGGACTCAATCAGCCCCAGCATTTT.

The chain uses TRBV6-1 and TRBJ2-7, with 8 bases fitting TRBD1. The CDR3 sequence is 15 residues long. Germline V gene lookup returns CDR1 MNHNS and CDR2 SASEGT. Germline trimming cut 4 bases from V and 0 bases from J; bases unmatched to any gene: 5. CDR3 sequence: CASSGGTGRSYEQYF. The CDR3 nucleotides read TGTGCCAGCAGTGGGGGGACAGGCCGCTCCTACGAGCAGTACTTC.

The rearrangement joins TRBV4-3 to TRBJ2-7; tentatively, D is TRBD1 (5 bases). Trimming took off 0 bases at V and 3 bases at J, with 18 bases between the two ends. Germline-derived CDR1 and CDR2 are LGHNA and YSLEER. CDR3 length: 17 amino acids. CDR3 protein: CASSQEGALTSYYEQYF. The CDR3 DNA sequence: TGCGCCAGCAGCCAAGAAGGGGCGCTAACGTCTTACTACGAGCAGTACTTC.

The V call is TRBV6-5, the J call TRBJ1-4, with TRBD1 identical over 7 bases. The junction had 0 bases not matched to a gene; V was cut back by 1 base and J by 1 base. The CDR3 has 15 amino acids. Germline CDR1 reads MNHEY; CDR2 reads SVGAGI. The CDR3 sequence: CASSYYRGTNEKLFF. As DNA, the CDR3 is TGTGCCAGCAGTTACTACAGGGGAACTAATGAAAAACTGTTTTTT.

This chain joins TRBV7-9 and TRBJ1-1, with 7 bases lining up with TRBD1. Germline lookup yields CDR1 SEHNR and CDR2 FQNEAQ (reference sequence). V lost 4 bases to trimming and J lost 6 bases; unmatched junction nucleotides: 5. This CDR3 comprises 13 residues. For the CDR3, the DNA is TGTGCCAGCAGCTCCGTTACAGGGGCTGAAGCTTTCTTT. Its translation: CASSSVTGAEAFF.

The chain carries TRBV27 and TRBJ1-4; D ambiguous. This CDR3 comprises 15 residues. Germline values: CDR1 MNHEY, CDR2 SMNVEV (reference sequence). Deletions cut 2 bases from V and 0 bases from J, with 7 bases between. The CDR3 protein is CASSLSVATNEKLFF. The DNA of the CDR3 is TGTGCCAGCAGTTTAAGCGTTGCAACTAATGAAAAACTGTTTTTT. Complete variable domain (other parts from reference TRBV27 and TRBJ1-4): EAQVTQNPRYLITVTGKKLTVTCSQNMNHEYMSWYRQDPGLGLRQIYYSMNVEVTDKGDVPEGYKVSRKEKRNFPLILESPSPNQTSLYFCASSLSVATNEKLFFGSGTQLSVL.